The T cell receptor beta chain under discussion was sequenced for a study of beta chain features in type 1 diabetes. Study details: All samples together contributed 107,917,701 sorted cells for examination. Broader study findings: Moderate but significant shortening of TCRB CDR3s was recorded in all four CD4+ subsets from Type 1 diabetes patients.

V was clipped by 7 bases and J by 0 bases; unmatched bases: 3. The germline CDR1 and CDR2 sequences are SQVTM and ANQGSEA. This CDR3 comprises 12 residues. Notes on this clone: Its antigen is unidentified.

The investigators reverse transcribed all of the isolated RNA, so they sequenced expressed TCRB transcripts. The protocol was immunoSEQ multiplex PCR, while the TCRdb copy is restricted to in-frame clones and leaves out a portion. There are around 160,000 clones in the sample; 7.5% to 9.5% occur only once, and over 0.45% lies in the top ten. The material sequenced was central memory CD4+ T cells from blood. This receptor was identified in a woman aged 18-29 years with type 1 diabetes. This rearrangement joins TRBV29-1 to TRBJ2-7, with 7 bases fitting TRBD1. CDR3 region: CSGGQYSYEQYF. In nucleotides, the CDR3 is TGCAGCGGGGGACAGTACTCCTACGAGCAGTACTTC.